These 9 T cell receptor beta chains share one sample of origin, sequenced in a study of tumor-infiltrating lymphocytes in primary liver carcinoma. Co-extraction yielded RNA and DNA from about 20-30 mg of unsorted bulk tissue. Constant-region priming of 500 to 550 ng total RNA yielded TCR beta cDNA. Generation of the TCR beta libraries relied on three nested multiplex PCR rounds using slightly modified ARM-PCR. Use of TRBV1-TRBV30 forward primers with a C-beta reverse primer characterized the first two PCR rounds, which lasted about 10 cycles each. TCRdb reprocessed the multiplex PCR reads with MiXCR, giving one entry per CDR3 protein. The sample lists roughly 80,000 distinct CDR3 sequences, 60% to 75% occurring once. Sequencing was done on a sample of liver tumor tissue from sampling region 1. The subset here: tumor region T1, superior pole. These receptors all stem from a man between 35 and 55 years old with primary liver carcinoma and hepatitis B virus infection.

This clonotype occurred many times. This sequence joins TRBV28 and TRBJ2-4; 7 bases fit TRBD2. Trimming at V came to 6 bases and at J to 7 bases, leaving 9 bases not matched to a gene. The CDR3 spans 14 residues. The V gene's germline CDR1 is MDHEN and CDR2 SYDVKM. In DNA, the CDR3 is TGTGCCAGCAGCCCCGGACTAGAACCGAACATTCAGTACTTC. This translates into CASSPGLEPNIQYF.

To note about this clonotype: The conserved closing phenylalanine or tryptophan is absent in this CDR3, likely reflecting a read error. In DNA, the CDR3 is TGTGCCAGCGGTTCCGCGGGCCCTGGGAGTGAGCAGTTCTTA. Its protein is CASGSAGPGSEQFL. The chain couples TRBV11-2 to TRBJ2-1, with D tentatively TRBD2 (5 bases). CDR1 is SGHAT and CDR2 is FQNNGV in the germline V gene. The CDR3 totals 14 residues. Between the trimmed V and J ends, which lost 8 bases and 9 bases, there was a span of 20 bases.

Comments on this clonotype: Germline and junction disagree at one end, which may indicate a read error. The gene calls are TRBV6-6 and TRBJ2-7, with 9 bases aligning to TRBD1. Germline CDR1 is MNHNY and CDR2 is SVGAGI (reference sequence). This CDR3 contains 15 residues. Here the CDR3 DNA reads TGTGCCAGCAGGGATCACGGGACAGGGTCCTACGACCAGCACTTC. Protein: CASRDHGTGSYDQHF.

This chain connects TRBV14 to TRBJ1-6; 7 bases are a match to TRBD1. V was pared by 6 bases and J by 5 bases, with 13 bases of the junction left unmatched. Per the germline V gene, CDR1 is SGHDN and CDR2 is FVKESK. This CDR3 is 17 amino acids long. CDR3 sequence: CASSLGQGGSHNSPLHF. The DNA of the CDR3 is TGTGCCAGCAGTCTAGGGCAGGGGGGATCCCATAATTCACCCCTCCACTTT.

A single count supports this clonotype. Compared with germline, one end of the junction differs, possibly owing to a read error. The CDR3 reads CASSLDRDQIQYF. The CDR3 DNA follows: TGTGCCAGCAGCTTAGACAGGGACCAGATCCAGTATTTC. The chain combines TRBV11-2 with TRBJ2-5; either TRBD1 or TRBD2 may fit D (5 bases each). The CDR3 contains 13 residues. CDR1 and CDR2 (germline): SGHAT, FQNNGV.

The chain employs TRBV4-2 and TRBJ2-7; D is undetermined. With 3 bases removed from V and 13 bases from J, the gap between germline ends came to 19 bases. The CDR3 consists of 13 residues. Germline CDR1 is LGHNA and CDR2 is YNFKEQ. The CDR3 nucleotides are TGTGCCAGCAGCCATCTTCTGGCCTACGGGCACTACTTC. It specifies CASSHLLAYGHYF.

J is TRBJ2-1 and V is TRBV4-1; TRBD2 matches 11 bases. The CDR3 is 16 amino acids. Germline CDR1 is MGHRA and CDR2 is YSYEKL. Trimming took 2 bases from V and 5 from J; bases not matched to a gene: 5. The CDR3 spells CASSQPGTSGNNEQFF. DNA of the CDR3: TGCGCCAGCAGCCAACCCGGGACTAGCGGTAACAATGAGCAGTTCTTC.

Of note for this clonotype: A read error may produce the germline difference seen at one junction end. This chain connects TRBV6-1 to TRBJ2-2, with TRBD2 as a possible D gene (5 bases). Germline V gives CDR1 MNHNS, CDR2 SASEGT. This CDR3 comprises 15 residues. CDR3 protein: CAVKGPGRNTGELFF. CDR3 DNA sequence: TGTGCCGTAAAAGGGCCAGGACGGAACACCGGGGAGCTGTTTTTC.

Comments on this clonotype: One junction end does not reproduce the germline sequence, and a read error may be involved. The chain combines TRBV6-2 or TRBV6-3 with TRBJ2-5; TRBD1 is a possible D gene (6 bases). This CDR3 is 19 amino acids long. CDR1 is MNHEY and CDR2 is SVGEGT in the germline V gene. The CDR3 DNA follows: TGTGCCGGCAGCTCACCCGGCAATACACAGGGCAGGATTCAAGAGACCCAGTACTTC. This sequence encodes CAGSSPGNTQGRIQETQYF.